The source of this TCR beta chain is a study of T-cell memory formation after mild COVID-19. Study-level findings and limits: The appearance of some responding clones in pre-infection memory suggested that cross-reactive memory joined.

TCRdb re-called the 5' RACE reads with MiXCR, one entry per CDR3 protein. In the table there are 200,000 to 250,000 distinct CDR3 sequences, 10% of which are singletons. With V trimmed by 2 bases and J by 5 bases, 2 bases remained unmatched. CDR3 length equals 14 residues. Per the germline V gene, CDR1 is MNHEY and CDR2 is SVGAGI. This clonotype was recorded a few times. The antigen is not known. The chain employs TRBV6-5 and TRBJ1-2; 10 bases match TRBD1. The sample consisted of PBMCs or a T cell subset sorted from them (not recorded which). The clonotype was recovered from a man younger than 35 who had mild COVID-19 (a few samples of this study predate the infection). Cell type and time point are not known. DNA of the CDR3: TGTGCCAGCAGTTACGGGACAGGGGCATATGGCTACACCTTC. It yields the protein CASSYGTGAYGYTF.